This TCR beta chain was identified in a study of T cell clonality in common variable immunodeficiency. Overall study results and limits: Common variable immunodeficiency TCR beta sequences reportedly had fewer deletions and N-nucleotide insertions. CVID subjects had higher TCRbeta clonality than healthy controls, most marked in about a third. Compared with controls, CVID subjects had fewer shared TCRbeta clones.

This clone was seen repeatedly, ten times or more. Its antigen is not identified. Read data end 3 residues before the CDR3 end; the end is taken from the germline J gene. This CDR3 is built from 11 residues. Germline V gene lookup returns CDR1 SGHRS and CDR2 YFSETQ. Using immunoSEQ multiplex PCR, the repertoire was profiled, and TCRdb retains in-frame clones only, with some absent. Observed in the sample are 25,000 to 35,000 clones, none of them singletons. Material for sequencing was peripheral blood mononuclear cells. The sequence derives from a human donor with common variable immunodeficiency. V is TRBV5-1 and J is TRBJ1-1, with TRBD1 matching 9 bases. The covered CDR3 bases are TGCGCCAGCAGCGGGACAGGGTTC. Translation: CASSGTGF. The whole CDR3 is CASSGTGFAFF.